This passage covers 15 T cell receptor beta chains from one sample sequenced in a study of T cells in Graves' hyperthyroidism and ophthalmopathy. RNA transcripts gave rise to amplified TCR beta CDR3 regions. The study used the HTBI primer set for a first-round RT-PCR of the TCR CDR3. From the multiplex PCR reads, TCRdb called clonotypes with MiXCR, one entry per CDR3 protein. The sample has around 520,000 distinct CDR3 sequences; 14% are singletons. Sequenced input: blood. The receptors originated from a woman in her forties with Graves' hyperthyroidism.

CDR3 DNA sequence: TGCGCCAGCAGCCAAGACCCCCGGAGCGGGTCCCTCAATGAGCAGTTCTTC. Translation: CASSQDPRSGSLNEQFF. The V call is TRBV4-1, the J call TRBJ2-1, with D possibly being TRBD2 (6 bases). Germline loops: CDR1 MGHRA, CDR2 YSYEKL. The V gene lost 0 bases and the J gene lost 6 bases, with 18 bases spanning the gap. The CDR3 length is 17 residues.

At least ten counts were recorded for this clonotype. The chain carries TRBV6-1 and TRBJ2-7, with D tentatively TRBD1 (5 bases). The V end was cut by 5 bases, the J end by 4 bases, with 15 bases between. From germline, CDR1 is MNHNS and CDR2 SASEGT. The CDR3 loop spans 14 amino acids. This CDR3 reads CASSRGGYRYEQYF. CDR3 bases: TGTGCCAGCAGTAGGGGCGGTTATAGATACGAGCAGTACTTC.

V is TRBV19 and J is TRBJ1-5; D might be TRBD1 (6 bases). Trimming shortened V by 6 bases and J by 4 bases, and 13 bases separated the two germline ends. The CDR3 sequence is 14 residues long. CDR1 and CDR2 from the germline V gene are LNHDA and SQIVND (reference sequence). CDR3 coding DNA: TGTGCCAGTAGACCGGGACATACTAATCAGCCCCAGCATTTT. Encoded protein: CASRPGHTNQPQHF.

This clonotype occurred many times. V usage is TRBV5-1 and J usage is TRBJ1-1, with D unresolved. The CDR3 is 13 residues long. The V gene's germline CDR1 is SGHRS and CDR2 YFSETQ. The V and J ends lost 4 bases and 4 bases respectively, with 11 bases between them. The CDR3 bases are TGCGCCAGCAGCACCCAGAGCGGCACTGAAGCTTTCTTT. Amino acid sequence: CASSTQSGTEAFF. Complete variable domain (other parts from reference TRBV5-1 and TRBJ1-1): KAGVTQTPRYLIKTRGQQVTLSCSPISGHRSVSWYQQTPGQGLQFLFEYFSETQRNKGNFPGRFSGRQFSNSRSEMNVSTLELGDSALYLCASSTQSGTEAFFGQGTRLTVV.

The chain uses TRBV19 and TRBJ1-5; D is possibly TRBD1 (5 bases). The CDR3 has 14 amino acids. Trimming stripped 2 bases from V and 11 bases from J, with 16 bases between. CDR1 LNHDA and CDR2 SQIVND come from the germline V gene (reference sequence). The CDR3 nucleotides read TGTGCCAGTAGTATACCCGGGCCTTCGGGGGCCCAGCATTTT. As protein: CASSIPGPSGAQHF. Based on the CDR3 plus reference TRBV19 and TRBJ1-5, the full variable domain is DGGITQSPKYLFRKEGQNVTLSCEQNLNHDAMYWYRQDPGQGLRLIYYSQIVNDFQKGDIAEGYSVSREKKESFPLTVTSAQKNPTAFYLCASSIPGPSGAQHFGDGTRLSIL.

This clonotype has at least ten counts. The chain is built from TRBV11-2 and TRBJ1-1; possibly TRBD1 for D (6 bases). Trimming removed 5 bases at V and 0 bases at J, with 13 bases between. Per the germline V gene, CDR1 is SGHAT and CDR2 is FQNNGV. The CDR3 is 15 amino acids. The CDR3 nucleotides read TGTGCCAGCAGCCTACGGGGGGGCCTGAACACTGAAGCTTTCTTT. As protein: CASSLRGGLNTEAFF.

This clonotype was picked up a small number of times. The chain is built from TRBV27 and TRBJ2-7; the match to TRBD2 covers 7 bases. V lost 5 bases and J lost 2; bases outside the gene matches: 9. In germline, CDR1 is MNHEY, CDR2 SMNVEV (reference sequence). CDR3 size: 15 residues. Here the CDR3 DNA reads TGTGCCAGCAGTGTCGGGCTAGCGGCGACCTACGAGCAGTACTTC. Its protein is CASSVGLAATYEQYF.

This clonotype occurred many times. This chain links TRBV12-3 or TRBV12-4 with TRBJ2-1, with no clear D. The CDR3 is 12 residues long. The V and J ends lost 2 bases and 9 bases respectively, with 8 bases between them. CDR3 sequence reads: CASSLRIGEQFF. The CDR3 DNA sequence: TGTGCCAGCAGTTTACGTATTGGTGAGCAGTTCTTC.

This clonotype occurred many times. The chain links TRBV18 to TRBJ1-1, with D possibly TRBD1 on 5 matching bases. CDR1 KGHSH and CDR2 LQKENI come from the germline V gene. The CDR3 runs 12 residues. Trimming cost V 8 bases and J 3 bases, with 10 bases left between them. CDR3: CASTWGDTEAFF. The CDR3 region has the DNA TGTGCCAGCACATGGGGGGACACTGAAGCTTTCTTT. The full variable domain, rest sourced from reference TRBV18 and TRBJ1-1, is NAGVMQNPRHLVRRRGQEARLRCSPMKGHSHVYWYRQLPEEGLKFMVYLQKENIIDESGMPKERFSAEFPKEGPSILRIQQVVRGDSAAYFCASTWGDTEAFFGQGTRLTVV.

This clonotype was observed a few times. V gene TRBV6-5 combines with J gene TRBJ1-6; the D gene is possibly TRBD1 (5 bases). Germline CDR1 reads MNHEY; CDR2 reads SVGAGI. The CDR3 runs 16 residues. V was shortened by 0 bases and J by 9 bases, with 15 bases between the two germline ends. CDR3 DNA: TGTGCCAGCAGTTACTCGCTGGCCCCGAGGGGTTCACCCCTCCACTTT. Protein sequence: CASSYSLAPRGSPLHF.

This clonotype was counted ten times or more. The chain uses TRBV6-1 and TRBJ2-5; D uncertain. Trimming left V 0 bases short and J 5 bases short, with 16 bases between. Germline CDR1 and CDR2: MNHNS and SASEGT. This CDR3 is built from 16 residues. For the CDR3, the DNA is TGTGCCAGCAGTGAAGCGCGAATATTTGGGCTGGAGACCCAGTACTTC. Translated: CASSEARIFGLETQYF.

This clonotype was observed at least ten times. This chain connects TRBV24-1 to TRBJ2-1, with 12 positions matching TRBD2. This CDR3 region has 17 residues. V lost 3 bases to trimming and J lost 4 bases; unmatched junction nucleotides: 6. Germline V gene data show CDR1 as KGHDR and CDR2 as SFDVKD. CDR3 amino acids: CATSDPVTSGSYNEQFF. CDR3 in DNA: TGTGCCACCAGTGATCCCGTGACTAGCGGGAGTTACAATGAGCAGTTCTTC.

This clonotype was seen many times. V and J are TRBV7-2 and TRBJ2-1; maybe TRBD2 (5 bases). Trimming shortened V by 4 bases and J by 12 bases, and 13 bases separated the two germline ends. The germline V gene encodes CDR1 SGHTA and CDR2 FQGNSA. The CDR3 has 12 residues. For the CDR3, the DNA is TGTGCCAGCAGCTCGAGACTATTTGGGCAGTTCTTC. Amino acid sequence: CASSSRLFGQFF.

This clonotype was seen repeatedly, ten times or more. J is TRBJ1-1 and V is TRBV5-1, with no clear D. The V end lost 1 base, the J end lost 0 bases, and 7 bases lay between the germline ends. Germline loops: CDR1 SGHRS, CDR2 YFSETQ. The CDR3 length is 14 residues. CDR3: CASSLTDLNTEAFF. CDR3 in DNA: TGCGCCAGCAGCTTGACGGACTTGAACACTGAAGCTTTCTTT.

This clonotype was observed a few times. This sequence joins TRBV29-1 and TRBJ1-1; D gene uncertain. From germline, CDR1 is SQVTM and CDR2 ANQGSEA. V gave up 7 bases and J gave up 5 bases, with 14 bases separating them. CDR3 length: 12 residues. The CDR3 spells CSAGMMGTEAFF. The CDR3 DNA reads TGCAGCGCCGGAATGATGGGAACTGAAGCTTTCTTT.